These 26 T cell receptor beta chains came from one sample sequenced in a study of CXCR3-negative and CXCR3-positive naive CD8 T cells. Study-level points and caveats: Comparison of naive cells showed more hydrophobic TRB CDR3s in CXCR3-positive than in CXCR3-negative naive cells.

5' RACE with UMI labels generated the TRB cDNA libraries. TCRdb reprocessed the 5' RACE reads; each CDR3 protein has one entry and no DNA is given. The sample's table shows roughly 65,000 distinct CDR3 sequences. These receptors have no identified antigens. Sequenced sample: naive CXCR3+ CD8+ T cells from blood. Subset in this sample: CD45RO-CCR7+CD27+CD95- naive CD8+ T cells expressing CXCR3 (TNR3+). Source of these receptors: a human donor in good health. Some clones in this sample may be carry-over from other donors' samples.

This chain uses TRBV7-9 with TRBJ2-7; TCRdb's D call, TRBD1, is unchecked because there is no DNA. The CDR3 has 14 amino acids. Looked up from germline, CDR1 is SEHNR and CDR2 is FQNEAQ (reference sequence). The CDR3 is CASSHLTGFGEQYF.

The chain combines TRBV18 with TRBJ2-5; TCRdb's assignment of TRBD1 cannot be checked, as there is no DNA. The germline CDR1 and CDR2 sequences are KGHSH and LQKENI. The CDR3 runs 14 residues. The CDR3 here is CASSPTGEQETQYF.

J is TRBJ2-3 and V is TRBV27; TCRdb reports TRBD2, a call that lacks DNA to check it against. CDR1 and CDR2 from the germline V gene are MNHEY and SMNVEV (reference sequence). This CDR3 contains 16 residues. This CDR3 is CASSFPAGGPLDTQYF.

CDR3 sequence: CASSSWGANEQFF. This chain joins TRBV7-6 and TRBJ2-1; TCRdb selects TRBD1, and the lack of DNA leaves this call unchecked. This CDR3 region has 13 residues. The V gene's germline CDR1 is SGHVS and CDR2 FNYEAQ.

This sequence joins TRBV6-5 and TRBJ2-3; TCRdb reports TRBD2, a call that lacks DNA to check it against. The germline V gene encodes CDR1 MNHEY and CDR2 SVGAGI. This CDR3 contains 15 residues. CDR3 in amino acids: CASRVAGGVTDTQYF.

The rearrangement uses TRBV30 and TRBJ1-1. Per germline, CDR1 GTSNPN and CDR2 SVGIG (reference sequence). The length of the CDR3 is 17 residues. This CDR3 is CAWSVLVSVNSNTEAFF.

J is TRBJ2-1 and V is TRBV6-4; checking the TCRdb D call of TRBD2 is not possible without DNA. Per germline, CDR1 MRHNA and CDR2 SNTAGT. The length of the CDR3 is 15 residues. CDR3 loop: CASSPSGGSTDEQFF.

The chain recombines TRBV10-1 with TRBJ1-5. This CDR3 comprises 16 residues. Germline V gene data show CDR1 as WNHNN and CDR2 as SYGVQD (reference sequence). CDR3 region: CASSETHPRCNQPQHF.

The V gene is TRBV5-5, the J gene TRBJ2-3; the TRBD1 assignment by TCRdb is unverifiable without DNA. Germline CDR1 reads SGHKS; CDR2 reads YYEKEE (reference sequence). The CDR3 has 16 amino acids. The CDR3: CASSLGDSPETDTQYF.

The J gene is TRBJ1-2, the V gene TRBV7-6. Germline loops: CDR1 SGHVS, CDR2 FNYEAQ. The CDR3 runs 13 residues. The CDR3: CASTHGWCSGYTF.

V is TRBV7-6 and J is TRBJ2-5; TCRdb lists TRBD2, though no DNA is available to test this call. There are 15 residues in the CDR3. Germline V gene data show CDR1 as SGHVS and CDR2 as FNYEAQ. The CDR3 spells CASSSRLAGQETQYF.

The V and J genes are TRBV4-3 and TRBJ2-7; TCRdb proposes TRBD1, but this gene call is untestable without DNA. Germline V CDR1 and CDR2: LGHNA, YSLEER. CDR3 size: 15 residues. CDR3 residues: CASSQDRVGVDEQYF.

The V and J genes are TRBV29-1 and TRBJ2-7. This CDR3 spans 12 amino acids. From germline, CDR1 is SQVTM and CDR2 ANQGSEA. The CDR3 loop reads CSVEDLGREQYF.

J is TRBJ2-7 and V is TRBV7-3; there is no DNA to check the TCRdb D call of TRBD2. The CDR3 is 15 amino acids. Germline lookup yields CDR1 SGHTA and CDR2 FQGTGA. CDR3 amino acids: CASSLSSGVSYEQYF.

This rearrangement joins TRBV18 to TRBJ1-1. Germline assignment: CDR1 KGHSH and CDR2 LQKENI. The CDR3 is 14 amino acids. CDR3 sequence reads: CASSPVDGSTEAFF.

The rearrangement links TRBV27 to TRBJ1-2. The CDR3 consists of 13 residues. Germline V lookup: CDR1 MNHEY, CDR2 SMNVEV (reference sequence). CDR3 loop: CASSYGENYGYTF.

J is TRBJ1-5 and V is TRBV4-2. From germline, CDR1 is LGHNA and CDR2 YNFKEQ. This CDR3 contains 14 residues. CDR3 residues: CASSQESADQPQHF.

This chain connects TRBV20-1 to TRBJ2-7; the D call of TRBD2 rests on TCRdb alone, since no DNA is present to check it. CDR1 and CDR2 (germline): DFQATT, SNEGSKA (reference sequence). CDR3 length: 17 residues. The CDR3 loop is CSARDVLLAGFTYEQYF.

The rearrangement links TRBV3-1 to TRBJ2-7; checking the TCRdb D call of TRBD2 is not possible without DNA. Germline CDR1 reads LGHDT; CDR2 reads YNNKEL (reference sequence). The length of the CDR3 is 16 residues. The CDR3 protein is CASSQSKRGSFHEQYF.

The V and J genes are TRBV6-2 or TRBV6-3 and TRBJ2-1; absent DNA, TCRdb's TRBD1 call cannot be checked. In germline, CDR1 is MNHEY, CDR2 SVGEGT. CDR3 length: 16 residues. The CDR3 sequence: CASRPPGQGMNNEQFF.

The chain couples TRBV5-4 to TRBJ2-1; TCRdb calls TRBD1, which cannot be checked without DNA. Germline CDR1 is SGHNT and CDR2 is YYREEE (reference sequence). CDR3 length: 16 amino acids. CDR3 protein: CASSGKLGQDYNEQFF.

The rearrangement joins TRBV28 to TRBJ2-7; the D gene TCRdb calls, TRBD1, cannot be checked with no DNA. From germline, CDR1 is MDHEN and CDR2 SYDVKM. The CDR3 totals 16 residues. CDR3 residues: CASSFPPRDSSYEQYF. The complete variable domain, with remaining parts taken from reference TRBV28 and TRBJ2-7, reads DVKVTQSSRYLVKRTGEKVFLECVQDMDHENMFWYRQDPGLGLRLIYFSYDVKMKEKGDIPEGYSVSREKKERFSLILESASTNQTSMYLCASSFPPRDSSYEQYFGPGTRLTVT.

The rearrangement joins TRBV13 to TRBJ2-5. CDR3 size: 12 residues. From germline, CDR1 is PRHDT and CDR2 FYEKMQ (reference sequence). The CDR3: CASSGTQRTQYF.

The chain combines TRBV29-1 with TRBJ2-1; TCRdb selects TRBD1, and the lack of DNA leaves this call unchecked. Germline loops: CDR1 SQVTM, CDR2 ANQGSEA. This CDR3 has 13 amino acids. This CDR3 is CSVETTDRVEQFF.

The chain links TRBV4-1 to TRBJ1-1. The CDR3 spans 15 residues. Germline assignment: CDR1 MGHRA and CDR2 YSYEKL. The CDR3 sequence: CASSQDIDGNTEAFF.

The chain is built from TRBV7-3 and TRBJ2-1; TCRdb reports TRBD2, a call that lacks DNA to check it against. The V gene's germline CDR1 is SGHTA and CDR2 FQGTGA. This CDR3 has 15 residues. Here the CDR3 reads CASSLGLAGVNEQFF.